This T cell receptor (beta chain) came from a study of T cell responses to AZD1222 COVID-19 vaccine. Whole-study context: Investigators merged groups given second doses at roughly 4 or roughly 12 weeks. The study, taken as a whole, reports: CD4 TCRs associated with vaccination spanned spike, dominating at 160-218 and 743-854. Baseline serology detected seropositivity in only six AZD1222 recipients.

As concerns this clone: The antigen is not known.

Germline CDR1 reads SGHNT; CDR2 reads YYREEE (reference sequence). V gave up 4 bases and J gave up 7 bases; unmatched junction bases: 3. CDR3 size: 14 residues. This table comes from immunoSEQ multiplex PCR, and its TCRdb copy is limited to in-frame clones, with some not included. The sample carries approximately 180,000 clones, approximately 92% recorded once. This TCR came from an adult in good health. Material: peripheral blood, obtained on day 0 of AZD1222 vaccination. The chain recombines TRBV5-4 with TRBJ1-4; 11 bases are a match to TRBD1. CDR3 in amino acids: CASSRDRGSEKLFF. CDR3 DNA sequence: TGTGCCAGCAGCCGGGACAGGGGGAGTGAAAAACTGTTTTTT.